Listed below are T cell receptor beta chains from one sample, sequenced in a study of T cells after yellow fever vaccination. In TCRdb, the 5' RACE reads were re-called with MiXCR into one record per CDR3 protein. Among 310,000 or so distinct CDR3 sequences listed, around 7.3% were seen once. This sample comprised PBMCs, obtained 35 to 50 days after the first yellow fever vaccination. Receptor source: a man aged 18 to 30 who received the YFV17D yellow fever vaccine. The CDR3 runs from the conserved cysteine through the conserved F or W. Fields, in order: clone size, D gene, J gene, V gene, CDR3 DNA, CDR3 protein. D genes are given only for firm matches. Expanded clones get a size class; other rows say once, few or many, or leave the size out.

>NA|TRBD2|TRBJ2-1|TRBV19
TGTGCCAGTAGGAAACTAGCGGGGGGCCCCAATGAGCAGTTCTTC
CASRKLAGGPNEQFF
>NA|TRBD1|TRBJ1-5|TRBV7-2
TGTGCCAGCAGCAAACAGGGGGCTTTGGATCAGCCCCAGCATTTT
CASSKQGALDQPQHF
>few|NA|TRBJ1-2|TRBV6-5
TGTGCCAGCAGTTACTCCGCAGGGGCCGGGGGTCTCGCTAACTATGGCTACACCTTC
CASSYSAGAGGLANYGYTF
>few|NA|TRBJ1-4|TRBV3-1
TGTGCCAGCAGCCAACATGACAGGCGAGCTGAAAAACTGTTTTTT
CASSQHDRRAEKLFF
>NA|TRBD1|TRBJ1-4|TRBV7-9
TGTGCCAGCAGCTTATTGGACAGGGGGCGGTTTAATTTT
CASSLLDRGRFNF
>NA|TRBD1|TRBJ2-7|TRBV5-1
TGCGCCAGCAGCTTGGGACAGGGGGCTTTAGAGCAGTACTTC
CASSLGQGALEQYF
>NA|TRBD2|TRBJ2-1|TRBV4-2
TGTGCCAGCACCCGAGGGACTAGCGGGCGGATCTTGAGCTCCTACAATGAGCAGTTCTTC
CASTRGTSGRILSSYNEQFF
>many|NA|TRBJ2-7|TRBV6-6
TGTGCCAGCACCGGGGACATCAACGAGCAGTACTTC
CASTGDINEQYF
>NA|NA|TRBJ1-2|TRBV20-1
TGCAGTGCTAGTGGGCGGGGAGCCCGAGCTAACTATGGCTACACCTTC
CSASGRGARANYGYTF
>many|NA|TRBJ1-1|TRBV5-1
TGCGCCAGCAGCTTTGCGAACACTGAAGCTTTCTTT
CASSFANTEAFF
>few|TRBD1|TRBJ2-5|TRBV7-6
TGTGCCAGCAGCTTAGCTCAGGACAGGGATGAAGAGACCCAGTACTTC
CASSLAQDRDEETQYF
>NA|NA|TRBJ2-5|TRBV12-3/TRBV12-4
TGTGCCAGCAGTCCCCACCCCAGGGGCGAAGAGACCCAGTACTTC
CASSPHPRGEETQYF
>many|NA|TRBJ1-1|TRBV6-5
TGTGCCAGCAGTTATGGGGGGACTGAAGCTTTCTTT
CASSYGGTEAFF
>many|NA|TRBJ1-4|TRBV6-5
TGTGCCAGCAGTTACCGGGGCACTAATGAAAAACTGTTTTTT
CASSYRGTNEKLFF
>many|TRBD2|TRBJ2-2|TRBV20-1
TGCAGTGCTAGAGCGACTAGCGGGGGGCGGGGCACCGGGGAGCTGTTTTTT
CSARATSGGRGTGELFF
>few|NA|TRBJ2-6|TRBV6-2/TRBV6-3
TGTGCCAGCAGTTACTCGTTTGGGACACATTTTTACTCTGGGGCCAACGTCCTGACTTTC
CASSYSFGTHFYSGANVLTF
>NA|NA|TRBJ2-1|TRBV29-1
TGCAGCGTTGAATTTTCAGGGGATGAGCAGTTCTTC
CSVEFSGDEQFF
>NA|TRBD1|TRBJ2-6|TRBV20-1
TGCAGTGCTCCTACGGGACAGGGGGAGTCTGGGGCCAACGTCCTGACTTTC
CSAPTGQGESGANVLTF
>once|NA|TRBJ2-1|TRBV20-1
TGCAGTGCTAGCCCTAATGAGCAGTTCTTC
CSASPNEQFF
>NA|TRBD2|TRBJ2-1|TRBV7-2
TGTGCCAGCAGCTTAAAACTAGCGGCGTTCTACAATGAGCAGTTCTTC
CASSLKLAAFYNEQFF
>many|TRBD1|TRBJ2-3|TRBV4-3
TGCGCCAGCAGCCAAGGTACAGGGGGCAGAGATACGCAGTATTTT
CASSQGTGGRDTQYF
>NA|TRBD1|TRBJ1-5|TRBV6-1
TGTGCCAGCAGTGGCAGGGGGCTAGGTCAGCCCCAGCATTTT
CASSGRGLGQPQHF
>NA|NA|TRBJ2-2|TRBV27
TGTGCCAGCAGTTACAGTAGCACCGGGGAGCTGTTTTTT
CASSYSSTGELFF
>few|NA|TRBJ2-4|TRBV6-2/TRBV6-3
TGTGCCAGCAGTTACATAAGAGTCGGTTGGAACATTCAGTACTTC
CASSYIRVGWNIQYF
>many|NA|TRBJ1-2|TRBV18
TGTGCCAGCTCACCAGACGGGCTGGATGGCTACACCTTC
CASSPDGLDGYTF
>NA|NA|TRBJ2-3|TRBV29-1
TGCAGCGTTGAGAACAGGGTTGGAAGTCTGGATACGCAGTATTTT
CSVENRVGSLDTQYF
>many|TRBD2|TRBJ2-1|TRBV4-2
TGTGCCAGCAGCCAAGACCCTCCGGGACTAGCGGGAGTAAATGAGCAGTTCTTC
CASSQDPPGLAGVNEQFF
>many|TRBD1|TRBJ1-5|TRBV12-3/TRBV12-4
TGTGCCAGCCGGGACAGGGTAGTTCAGCCCCAGCATTTT
CASRDRVVQPQHF
>few|NA|TRBJ1-2|TRBV27
TGTGCCAGCAGCCAAGACAGGAGGAGCTATGGCTACACCTTC
CASSQDRRSYGYTF
>NA|NA|TRBJ2-7|TRBV5-4
TGTGCCAGCAGAAGGACGTGGCCTGACGTCGAGCAGTACTTC
CASRRTWPDVEQYF
>many|NA|TRBJ2-3|TRBV6-2/TRBV6-3
TGTGCCAGCAGTTACAGAGACACAGATACGCAGTATTTT
CASSYRDTDTQYF
>few|NA|TRBJ1-1|TRBV6-2/TRBV6-3
TGTGCCAGCAGCCCACAGTACACTGAAGCTTTCTTT
CASSPQYTEAFF
>few|NA|TRBJ1-2|TRBV7-2
TGTGCCAGCAGCTACTCCCCCCTGACGGGGAAAAACTATGGCTACACCTTC
CASSYSPLTGKNYGYTF
>NA|TRBD1|TRBJ1-6|TRBV6-6
TGTGCCAGCAGTTACACAGGGGATTCACCCCTCCACTTT
CASSYTGDSPLHF
>many|NA|TRBJ2-7|TRBV5-1
TGCGCCAGCAGCTTGGAGACTGGGCTGGGTGAGCAGTACTTC
CASSLETGLGEQYF
>few|NA|TRBJ2-6|TRBV6-5
TGTGCCAGCAGTTACCCCTTCGACCCGGGGCCTGGGGCCAACGTCCTGACTTTC
CASSYPFDPGPGANVLTF
>few|TRBD1|TRBJ1-1|TRBV28
TGTGCCAGCACTGCGGGACAGGGGGACACTGAAGCTTTCTTT
CASTAGQGDTEAFF
>many|TRBD2|TRBJ2-1|TRBV7-9
TGTGCCAGCAGAAGAGCGGGGGGGGAGTCCTACAATGAGCAGTTCTTC
CASRRAGGESYNEQFF
>NA|NA|TRBJ1-2|TRBV7-2
TGTGCCAGCAGCCCCGGTCTTGGGGGCTACACCTTC
CASSPGLGGYTF
>few|TRBD2|TRBJ2-5|TRBV29-1
TGCAGCGTCTACCGACTAGCGGGGGGACAAGAGACCCAGTACTTC
CSVYRLAGGQETQYF
>NA|NA|TRBJ2-3|TRBV20-1
TGCAGTGCTAGACCTCCACTTGGCCGGGTGCCTCTGGATACGCAGTATTTT
CSARPPLGRVPLDTQYF